One and the same sample provided the 9 T cell receptor beta chains below, sequenced in a study of CD8+ T cells in alopecia areata. Regarding treatment: oral pan-JAK inhibitor, 5-10 mg twice daily. Extraction of RNA preceded its reverse transcription into cDNA, which served as the sequencing template. Clones were read by immunoSEQ multiplex PCR, and TCRdb kept only the in-frame ones, dropping some. This sample has over 120,000 clones, with less than 70% found just once. This material consisted of CD8+ T cells sorted from blood, taken at week 4, from a patient treated with tofacitinib. The source is a human donor with alopecia areata.

Only a few counts were recorded for this clone. This chain links TRBV19 with TRBJ1-1, with a tentative D call TRBD1 (6 bases). Looked up from germline, CDR1 is LNHDA and CDR2 is SQIVND (reference sequence). The V gene lost 2 bases and the J gene lost 1 base, with 11 bases spanning the gap. The CDR3 totals 15 residues. The CDR3: CASSITPGQNTEAFF. The CDR3 bases are TGTGCCAGTAGTATAACACCGGGACAGAACACTGAAGCTTTCTTT.

The rearrangement joins TRBV30 to TRBJ2-1; D ambiguous. With 4 bases removed from V and 4 bases from J, the gap between germline ends came to 14 bases. Germline V lookup: CDR1 GTSNPN, CDR2 SVGIG (reference sequence). This CDR3 has 14 residues. The CDR3, as DNA: TGTGCCTGGACCGTCAGTCCGGAGTACAATGAGCAGTTCTTC. Its protein is CAWTVSPEYNEQFF.

This clone showed up just a few times. V usage is TRBV5-6 and J usage is TRBJ1-5, with D possibly matching TRBD1 (5 bases). V was trimmed by 4 bases and J by 6 bases, leaving 17 bases between them. The CDR3 consists of 15 residues. Germline loops: CDR1 SGHDT, CDR2 YYEEEE. The CDR3 protein is CASSPRPGHGQPQHF. CDR3 nucleotide sequence: TGTGCCAGCAGCCCCCGGCCGGGGCATGGTCAGCCCCAGCATTTT.

This clone was counted between two and nine times. V usage is TRBV28 and J usage is TRBJ1-4; D gene uncertain. The germline CDR1 and CDR2 sequences are MDHEN and SYDVKM. The CDR3 contains 17 residues. Trimming cost V 4 bases and J 2 bases, with 17 bases left between them. CDR3 sequence reads: CASSSYSESTTNEKLFF. The CDR3 DNA follows: TGTGCCAGCAGTTCTTACTCCGAATCCACCACTAATGAAAAACTGTTTTTT. Complete variable domain (other parts from reference TRBV28 and TRBJ1-4): DVKVTQSSRYLVKRTGEKVFLECVQDMDHENMFWYRQDPGLGLRLIYFSYDVKMKEKGDIPEGYSVSREKKERFSLILESASTNQTSMYLCASSSYSESTTNEKLFFGSGTQLSVL.

The V gene is TRBV30, the J gene TRBJ2-7, with D possibly being TRBD1 (6 bases). The CDR3 covers 14 residues. V lost 3 bases to trimming and J lost 2 bases, with 14 bases between them. Germline V gene lookup returns CDR1 GTSNPN and CDR2 SVGIG (reference sequence). The DNA of the CDR3 is TGTGCCTGGAGAACCCGGGACATTCCCTACGAGCAGTACTTC. It translates to CAWRTRDIPYEQYF.

J is TRBJ1-6 and V is TRBV7-9, with 7 bases matching TRBD1. This CDR3 contains 14 residues. The junction had 12 bases not matched to a gene; V was cut back by 5 bases and J by 14 bases. CDR1 and CDR2 (germline): SEHNR, FQNEAQ (reference sequence). CDR3 region: CASSTGTAKHTLHF. CDR3 nucleotide sequence: TGTGCCAGCAGCACCGGGACAGCCAAACATACCCTCCACTTT.

As to this clone: The same CDR3 can be traced to other DNA sequences in this sample. J is TRBJ2-7 and V is TRBV7-9; D gene ambiguous. V was trimmed by 2 bases and J by 4 bases, leaving 6 bases between them. The germline V gene encodes CDR1 SEHNR and CDR2 FQNEAQ (reference sequence). This CDR3 contains 12 residues. The CDR3 nucleotides are TGTGCCAGCAGCTTATCCGGGTACGAGCAGTACTTC. It specifies CASSLSGYEQYF.

This clone has just a few counts. Other DNA sequences in the same sample also yield this CDR3. V and J are TRBV5-1 and TRBJ2-3; D ambiguous. The CDR3 runs 14 residues. V lost 0 bases to trimming and J lost 2 bases, with 7 bases between them. Germline CDR1 is SGHRS and CDR2 is YFSETQ. The CDR3: CASSLDGSTDTQYF. The DNA for the CDR3 is TGCGCCAGCAGCTTGGACGGATCCACAGATACGCAGTATTTT.

This clone was found a few times. V usage is TRBV29-1 and J usage is TRBJ2-2; 9 bases line up with TRBD1. Germline lookup yields CDR1 SQVTM and CDR2 ANQGSEA. The CDR3 is 15 residues long. V lost 3 bases and J lost 1; bases outside the gene matches: 3. The CDR3 spells CSVDMGQGNTGELFF. As DNA, the CDR3 is TGCAGCGTTGATATGGGACAGGGGAACACCGGGGAGCTGTTTTTT.